What follows is one T cell receptor beta chain and its context. It lacks a known antigen. Nothing much larger sits one base from this clone, and base qualities are not available. The source of the sample is a study of OX40 agonist ivuxolimab in advanced cancers. Regarding the research as a whole: Ivuxolimab was an agonistic, fully human IgG2 monoclonal antibody directed against OX40 (CD134), a costimulatory receptor. Intravenous ivuxolimab was administered to patients every 2 weeks at six dose levels: 0.01, 0.1, 0.3, 1.5, 3 and 10 mg/kg. Of the approximately 50 patients in dose escalation, about 20 had hepatocellular carcinoma, about 15 had melanoma, 9 had renal cell carcinoma and 9 had head and neck cancer. In the dose-escalation cohort, 70% to 85% of patients were male, and the mean age was 60 years with a range of 23 to 79. Prior anti-PD-1, anti-PD-L1 or anti-CTLA-4 therapy was permitted, and 40% of dose-escalation patients had received checkpoint inhibitors. Partial responses occurred in three dose-escalation patients: two with cutaneous melanoma and one with hepatocellular carcinoma. Peripheral TCRbeta sequencing was intended to test whether TCR sequence diversity was altered and clonal T-cell expansion was caused by ivuxolimab. The paper reports the monotherapy dose-escalation portion (N of about 50 patients) of the phase I ivuxolimab trial. What the study reported, not specific to this receptor: Low levels of normalized T-cell clonal expansion were also seen in some nonresponding patients. Partial responders in the 0.1-3.0 mg/kg groups had among the lowest normalized peripheral clonal expansion, especially among CD8+ T cells. At doses from 0.1 to 3.0 mg/kg, clonal expansion was seen in both CD4+ and CD8+ blood T cells between baseline and week 6. After ivuxolimab, CD8+ T cells had more expanded clones than CD4+ T cells on average. Which antigens the clonally expanded peripheral T cells were specific for was not determined.

Genomic DNA was extracted from sorted cells for sequencing of the TCRbeta CDR3 region. The immunoSEQ Assay was used to sequence the TCRbeta CDR3 regions. TCRdb mirrors the immuneACCESS table, restricted to in-frame sequences. Some clones are absent from its copies; in checked studies, under half trace to an unresolved V gene, and the reason for the others is unknown. The sample table shows some 58,000 clones, and roughly 91% are seen once. The ten biggest clones cover 0.75% to 0.9% of the sample. As encoded in the germline V gene (reference sequence), CDR1 is LNHDA while CDR2 is SQIVND. Trimming takes 3 bases from V and 5 bases from J, and the germline ends sit 13 bases apart. The CDR3 runs 15 residues from the cysteine to the phenylalanine. Only CDR3 DNA remains: 45 bases, in frame from the first base. Patients with a history of autoimmune disease or receiving systemic immunosuppression were excluded from the trial. In every dose cohort, peripheral blood was drawn for TCR sequencing at baseline, cycle 4 day 1, and cycle 7 day 1. Samples were obtained from an open-label, multicenter, first-in-human phase I dose-escalation trial of ivuxolimab. Adults with locally advanced or metastatic melanoma, renal cell carcinoma, hepatocellular carcinoma or head and neck squamous cell carcinoma were enrolled in the trial. Before TCR sequencing, CD4+ T cells and CD8+ T cells were sorted from peripheral blood as separate populations.

The TCR originated in an adult with an advanced solid tumor such as melanoma, head and neck, liver or kidney cancer. The starting material was CD4+ or CD8+ T cells sorted from blood, obtained in a trial of the OX40 agonist ivuxolimab. Rearrangement joined TRBV19 to TRBJ1-4; TRBD1 is perhaps the D gene, given 6 matching bases. The bases read TGTGCCAGTAGTATGGGGGCGGGTAGAAATGAAAAACTGTTTTTT. It translates as CASSMGAGRNEKLFF.